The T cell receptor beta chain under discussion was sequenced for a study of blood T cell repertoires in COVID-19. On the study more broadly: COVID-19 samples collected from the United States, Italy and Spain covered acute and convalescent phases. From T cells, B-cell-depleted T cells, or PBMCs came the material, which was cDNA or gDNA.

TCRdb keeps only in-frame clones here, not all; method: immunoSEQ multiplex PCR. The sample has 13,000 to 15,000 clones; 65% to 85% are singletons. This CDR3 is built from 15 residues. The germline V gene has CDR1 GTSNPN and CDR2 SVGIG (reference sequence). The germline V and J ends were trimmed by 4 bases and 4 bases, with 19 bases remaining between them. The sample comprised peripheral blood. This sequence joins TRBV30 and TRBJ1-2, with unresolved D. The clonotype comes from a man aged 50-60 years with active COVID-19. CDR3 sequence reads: CAWKAGRAGVYGYTF. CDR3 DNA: TGTGCCTGGAAAGCCGGGCGGGCAGGTGTCTATGGCTACACCTTC.